Below, 5 T cell receptor beta chains from the same sample are listed, as sequenced in a study of cytomegalovirus exposure and HLA in healthy donors. PCR primers comprised 60 Vbeta and 13 Jbeta primers. Libraries were prepared by immunoSEQ multiplex PCR; TCRdb keeps only in-frame clonotypes and omits some of them. The table lists under 100,000 clones, about 9.5% of them singletons. Sample: PBMCs. Source of these receptors: a man between 60 and 70 years old in good health and CMV-seropositive.

J is TRBJ1-2 and V is TRBV6-5; D is ambiguous. CDR3 length: 14 residues. The V and J ends lost 0 bases and 3 bases respectively, with 8 bases between them. Germline CDR1 and CDR2: MNHEY and SVGAGI. The CDR3 is CASSYSAGDYGYTF. CDR3 bases: TGTGCCAGCAGTTACTCAGCCGGGGACTATGGCTACACCTTC.

This clone was observed a few times. The chain uses TRBV30 and TRBJ2-2; TRBD2 matches at 8 bases. CDR3 length equals 15 residues. V lost 3 bases to trimming and J lost 1 base; unmatched junction nucleotides: 4. Germline V lookup: CDR1 GTSNPN, CDR2 SVGIG (reference sequence). CDR3 amino acids: CAWRGLAGNTGELFF. The CDR3 coding sequence is TGTGCCTGGAGGGGGCTAGCGGGGAACACCGGGGAGCTGTTTTTT. Looking up the rest from reference TRBV30 and TRBJ2-2 gives the full variable domain: SQTIHQWPATLVQPVGSPLSLECTVEGTSNPNLYWYRQAAGRGLQLLFYSVGIGQISSEVPQNLSASRPQDRQFILSSKKLLLSDSGFYLCAWRGLAGNTGELFFGEGSRLTVL.

In its sample, this clone was seen a few times. The chain uses TRBV10-3 and TRBJ2-3; D is unclear. The CDR3 consists of 15 residues. The germline V and J ends were trimmed by 0 bases and 1 base, with 8 bases remaining between them. Per germline, CDR1 ENHRY and CDR2 SYGVKD. CDR3 in amino acids: CAISESTTGTDTQYF. The CDR3 DNA follows: TGTGCCATCAGTGAGTCTACGACTGGCACAGATACGCAGTATTTT.

This clone was seen a handful of times. The rearrangement joins TRBV5-1 to TRBJ1-2, with D perhaps matching TRBD1 (6 bases). Germline lookup yields CDR1 SGHRS and CDR2 YFSETQ. V was pared by 4 bases and J by 5 bases, with 18 bases between. The CDR3 runs to 15 residues. The CDR3 region is CASSPTGTGKYGYTF. For the CDR3, the DNA is TGCGCCAGCAGCCCCACAGGGACGGGGAAATATGGCTACACCTTC.

The rearrangement joins TRBV9 to TRBJ1-1, with a possible D match to TRBD1 (5 bases). Trimming pared 0 bases from V and 1 base from J, leaving 13 bases between. CDR3 length: 16 residues. The V gene's germline CDR1 is SGDLS and CDR2 YYNGEE. CDR3 coding DNA: TGTGCCAGCAGCGTAGGTCTGGGGCCTACGAACACTGAAGCTTTCTTT. It yields the protein CASSVGLGPTNTEAFF.